The sequence of this T cell receptor beta chain was determined in a study of T cell changes during pregnancy in multiple sclerosis. Germline CDR1 reads SNHLY; CDR2 reads FYNNEI. V lost 6 bases to trimming and J lost 0 bases, with 21 bases between them. The CDR3 consists of 17 residues. Profiled with immunoSEQ multiplex PCR; TCRdb holds only in-frame clones, not every one. The data show some 70,000 clones, roughly nine tenths seen once. The V gene is TRBV2, the J gene TRBJ2-7, with D possibly matching TRBD2 (7 bases). Sequenced here: CD8+ T cells from peripheral blood mononuclear cells, sampled before pregnancy. This TCR was recovered from a female donor with multiple sclerosis, enrolled in a pregnancy study. Written as DNA, the CDR3 is TGTGCCAGCAGCTCAAAAGGAGGGGGGGCTCGCTCCTACGAGCAGTACTTC. It translates to CASSSKGGGARSYEQYF. The full variable domain, its missing parts supplied by reference TRBV2 and TRBJ2-7, is EPEVTQTPSHQVTQMGQEVILRCVPISNHLYFYWYRQILGQKVEFLVSFYNNEISEKSEIFDDQFSVERPDGSNFTLKIRSTKLEDSAMYFCASSSKGGGARSYEQYFGPGTRLTVT.